The 20 T cell receptor beta chains below all came from one sample that was sequenced in a study of beta chain features in type 1 diabetes. All of the isolated RNA was reverse transcribed, so expressed TCRB transcripts were sequenced. Some clones are missing from TCRdb's copy, which holds only in-frame ones; the method was immunoSEQ multiplex PCR. Here the sample spans around 310,000 clones, approximately 11% being singletons. The sequencing sample was made of naive CD4+ T cells from blood. These receptors were collected from a woman between 25 and 40 years old in good health.

The J gene is TRBJ1-1, the V gene TRBV14; D gene unclear. Germline CDR1 reads SGHDN; CDR2 reads FVKESK. Trimming took 3 bases from V and 0 from J, leaving 11 bases between them. CDR3 size: 15 residues. The CDR3 is CASSQVRFVNTEAFF. The CDR3 coding sequence is TGTGCCAGCAGCCAGGTCCGGTTCGTGAACACTGAAGCTTTCTTT.

The chain carries TRBV28 and TRBJ2-5, with 8 bases fitting TRBD1. The germline V gene has CDR1 MDHEN and CDR2 SYDVKM. V trimming: 2 bases; J trimming: 2 bases; junction bases outside the gene matches: 4. The CDR3 extends over 15 amino acids. CDR3 DNA sequence: TGTGCCAGCAGTTTACCCGGGACAGGACAAGAGACCCAGTACTTC. The encoded protein is CASSLPGTGQETQYF.

This clone was seen a few times. The chain is built from TRBV11-2 and TRBJ2-2, with 9 bases aligning to TRBD2. There are 15 residues in the CDR3. CDR1 is SGHAT and CDR2 is FQNNGV in the germline V gene. With V trimmed by 5 bases and J by 2 bases, 3 bases remained unmatched. CDR3 in DNA: TGTGCCAGCAGCCAAGGGACTAGCAACACCGGGGAGCTGTTTTTT. This gives the protein CASSQGTSNTGELFF.

As DNA, the CDR3 is TGTGCCTGGAGTCGGGGGTGGGGAGAGACCCAGTACTTC. This encodes CAWSRGWGETQYF. This chain joins TRBV30 and TRBJ2-5; D possibly corresponds to TRBD2 (6 bases). The CDR3 has 13 amino acids. Trimming cost V 2 bases and J 4 bases, with 11 bases left between them. Germline CDR1 and CDR2: GTSNPN and SVGIG (reference sequence).

This clone occurred a few times. The gene calls are TRBV7-9 and TRBJ1-1; possible D gene TRBD1, 5 bases. The CDR3 totals 15 residues. Germline-derived CDR1 and CDR2 are SEHNR and FQNEAQ (reference sequence). V shed 5 bases and J shed 5 bases, with 18 bases lying between them. The CDR3 DNA follows: TGTGCCAGCAGCCTAAGGGCAGGGCGGGAAACTGAAGCTTTCTTT. Its protein is CASSLRAGRETEAFF.

The chain links TRBV7-2 to TRBJ1-1; TRBD1 agrees at 9 bases. V lost 5 bases and J lost 11; bases outside the gene matches: 15. This CDR3 region has 15 residues. Germline loops: CDR1 SGHTA, CDR2 FQGNSA. CDR3 residues: CASSLDRGGRSVAFF. Here the CDR3 DNA reads TGTGCCAGCAGCCTGGACAGGGGAGGCAGGTCGGTGGCTTTCTTT.

This rearrangement joins TRBV5-1 to TRBJ2-3; D possibly corresponds to TRBD2 (6 bases). CDR3 length: 16 residues. In germline, CDR1 is SGHRS, CDR2 YFSETQ. V lost 4 bases to trimming and J lost 3 bases, with 18 bases between them. In DNA, the CDR3 is TGCGCCAGCAGCCAAAACCCCACGGGAGTGACAGATACGCAGTATTTT. Residues: CASSQNPTGVTDTQYF.

This clone was seen more than once but under ten times. J is TRBJ2-7 and V is TRBV27; the D gene is possibly TRBD2 (6 bases). Germline CDR1 and CDR2: MNHEY and SMNVEV (reference sequence). Trimming cost V 2 bases and J 4 bases, with 15 bases left between them. The CDR3 totals 15 residues. CDR3 in amino acids: CASSLRGFSVYEQYF. Here the CDR3 DNA reads TGTGCCAGCAGTTTACGGGGGTTCTCGGTATACGAGCAGTACTTC.

This clone was counted a few times. The V gene is TRBV11-2, the J gene TRBJ1-2, with D tentatively TRBD1 (5 bases). Germline assignment: CDR1 SGHAT and CDR2 FQNNGV. V shed 10 bases and J shed 13 bases, with 13 bases lying between them. This CDR3 has 9 amino acids. The CDR3 DNA is TGTGCCATCGGGGGGGGGTTCACCTTC. It is translated as CAIGGGFTF.

Ten or more counts support this clone. The genes are TRBV29-1 and TRBJ2-1; TRBD2 matches at 14 bases. Germline CDR1 reads SQVTM; CDR2 reads ANQGSEA. Trimming cost V 6 bases and J 6 bases; bases outside gene matches: 7. There are 15 residues in the CDR3. CDR3 DNA: TGCAGCGTGTCCTCGACTAGCGGGAGGGCCAATGAGCAGTTCTTC. As protein: CSVSSTSGRANEQFF.

This clone has more than one count but fewer than ten. This chain connects TRBV6-6 to TRBJ2-5; no clear D gene. Germline lookup yields CDR1 MNHNY and CDR2 SVGAGI (reference sequence). There are 12 residues in the CDR3. The V gene lost 4 bases and the J gene lost 3 bases, with 6 bases spanning the gap. The CDR3 nucleotides are TGTGCCAGCAGTTGGGCCGAAGAGACCCAGTACTTC. The encoded protein is CASSWAEETQYF.

The CDR3 sequence is CASSLTAGGYYGYTF. As DNA, the CDR3 is TGTGCCAGCAGCTTAACGGCAGGGGGGTACTATGGCTACACCTTC. This sequence joins TRBV7-3 and TRBJ1-2; 7 positions agree with TRBD1. The junction had 4 bases not matched to a gene; V was cut back by 0 bases and J by 3 bases. Germline CDR1 SGHTA, CDR2 FQGTGA. This CDR3 comprises 15 residues.

A few counts support this clone. The chain combines TRBV30 with TRBJ2-7, with 10 bases lining up with TRBD2. The V gene end was trimmed by 5 bases and the J gene end by 8 bases; junction bases not matched to a gene: 21. The CDR3 has 17 residues. From germline, CDR1 is GTSNPN and CDR2 SVGIG (reference sequence). CDR3 nucleotide sequence: TGTGCCTGGTCCGGGTCCTGGTTGCGAGCGGGAGGGGTAAAGCAGTACTTC. Amino acids: CAWSGSWLRAGGVKQYF.

The genes are TRBV19 and TRBJ1-2; D uncertain. This CDR3 comprises 15 residues. V lost 7 bases, J lost 0 bases, and 15 bases lay in between. Germline loops: CDR1 LNHDA, CDR2 SQIVND (reference sequence). CDR3 sequence: CASTALEGANYGYTF. The CDR3 bases are TGTGCCAGTACCGCGTTGGAGGGAGCTAACTATGGCTACACCTTC.

This clone has only a few counts. This chain links TRBV5-8 with TRBJ2-3; 7 bases map to TRBD1. The ends lost 1 base at V and 0 bases at J; junction bases unmatched: 2. The CDR3 contains 15 residues. From germline, CDR1 is SGHTS and CDR2 YDEGEE. The CDR3 is CASSLRQGSTDTQYF. The CDR3 DNA is TGTGCCAGCAGCTTGCGACAGGGAAGCACAGATACGCAGTATTTT.

This clone has only a few counts. The CDR3, as DNA: TGTGCCAGCAGTCCCGGTGGGGCGCACTCCTACGAGCAGTACTTC. It specifies CASSPGGAHSYEQYF. The chain joins TRBV28 to TRBJ2-7; a possible D gene is TRBD1 (5 bases). V was pared by 5 bases and J by 0 bases, with 14 bases between. This CDR3 spans 15 amino acids. Germline CDR1 and CDR2: MDHEN and SYDVKM.

The rearrangement joins TRBV2 to TRBJ2-7, with TRBD1 identical over 8 bases. Trimming took 7 bases from V and 5 from J; bases not matched to a gene: 7. The CDR3 runs 13 residues. Germline CDR1 and CDR2: SNHLY and FYNNEI. CDR3 sequence (DNA): TGTGCCAGCAAAACGGACAGGGCCAACGAGCAGTACTTC. Translating it yields CASKTDRANEQYF.

The rearrangement links TRBV4-2 to TRBJ1-2, with TRBD1 identical over 7 bases. CDR1 LGHNA and CDR2 YNFKEQ come from the germline V gene. This CDR3 has 17 amino acids. The J segment lost 2 bases and the V segment lost 1 base, leaving 10 bases of the junction unmatched. Here the CDR3 reads CASSQGLRQGGNYGYTF. Here the CDR3 DNA reads TGTGCCAGCAGCCAAGGACTGCGACAGGGTGGGAACTATGGCTACACCTTC.

The chain couples TRBV14 to TRBJ2-7, with 11 bases fitting TRBD2. There are 15 residues in the CDR3. Germline CDR1 and CDR2: SGHDN and FVKESK. Germline trimming cut 3 bases from V and 7 bases from J; bases unmatched to any gene: 8. CDR3 residues: CASSQIAGGQGEQYF. CDR3 nucleotide sequence: TGTGCCAGCAGCCAGATAGCGGGAGGGCAGGGTGAGCAGTACTTC.

The DNA for the CDR3 is TGTGCCAGCAGTTACTCCCCCGGTGAGCAGTTCTTC. It encodes CASSYSPGEQFF. This chain joins TRBV6-6 and TRBJ2-1, with D unclear. The germline V gene encodes CDR1 MNHNY and CDR2 SVGAGI (reference sequence). The CDR3 extends over 12 amino acids. V dropped 0 bases and J dropped 9 bases, with 6 bases sitting between them.